Listed here is a single T cell receptor beta chain. The V end was cut by 5 bases, the J end by 4 bases, with 14 bases between. Germline V gene lookup returns CDR1 SGHNT and CDR2 YENEEA. This CDR3 has 14 amino acids. Original processing notes: The authors estimated nucleated cell counts from reference gene primer amplification. Repertoires were generated with immunoSEQ multiplex PCR, while TCRdb's copy carries only in-frame clones and drops some. The V and J calls and the clone size are those of that table, but D and trimming were determined from the DNA. The sample has approximately 70,000 clones, 85% to 90% seen once; the top ten hold 1.1% to 1.5%. This entry belongs to a study of blood T cell repertoires in COVID-19. Turning to the study itself: Researchers got acute and convalescent COVID-19 samples from the United States, Italy and Spain. In each case, the material was cDNA or gDNA derived from T cells, B-cell-depleted T cells, or PBMCs.

Sample: peripheral blood. The chain employs TRBV11-3 and TRBJ1-1, with D possibly TRBD1 on 6 matching bases. The TCR originated in a human donor in a cohort sampled during active COVID-19. This chain's CDR3 is CASSGGQILTEAFF. CDR3 nucleotide sequence: TGTGCCAGCAGCGGAGGACAGATCCTCACTGAAGCTTTCTTT.